The clone carrying this T cell receptor beta chain was counted many times. Antigen: not known. These data are taken from a study of Graves' ophthalmopathy and Graves' hyperthyroidism. Overall study results and limits: With a specificity of 72.22% and a sensitivity of 70% to 71%, the model predicted ophthalmopathy progression.

Amplifying from RNA transcripts, the study obtained TCR beta CDR3 regions. Scientists carried out first-round RT-PCR using HTBI primers and then a second-round multiplex PCR. A single record per CDR3 protein comes from TCRdb applying MiXCR to the multiplex PCR reads. Of 350,000 to 400,000 distinct CDR3 sequences in the sample, about 16% were seen once. Enrollment excluded any patients with other autoimmune diseases, uncontrolled infections, pregnancy or lactation. Per germline, CDR1 SGHTA and CDR2 FQGNSA. Trimming removed 0 bases at V and 2 bases at J, with 10 bases between. The CDR3 is made up of 15 amino acids.

This sequence was found in a young woman with Graves' ophthalmopathy. Sequences were obtained from peripheral blood. The V and J genes are TRBV7-2 and TRBJ1-2; D not resolved. CDR3 amino acids: CASSLAIYMNYGYTF. The DNA for the CDR3 is TGTGCCAGCAGCTTAGCGATTTACATGAACTATGGCTACACCTTC.